Listed below are T cell receptor beta chains from one sample, sequenced in a study of beta chain features in type 1 diabetes. Data came from immunoSEQ multiplex PCR; TCRdb stores just in-frame clones and leaves some out. Among about 150,000 clones, under 60% were seen once, and the ten largest hold around 0.39%. The source material was Tregs from blood. These receptors came from a man between 18 and 35 years old in good health. The CDR3 runs from the conserved cysteine through the conserved F or W. D genes are given only for firm matches. Only part of the rows carry a size: once, few, many, or a class if the clone is expanded.

j_call cdr3_length d_call v_call clone_size cdr3_nt cdr3_aa
TRBJ2-7 16 TRBD1 TRBV28 NA TGTGCCAGCAGTTTTATCCCGGGACAGCCCCTCCTCTGGCAGTACTTC CASSFIPGQPLLWQYF
TRBJ1-1 16 TRBD1 TRBV5-4 NA TGTGCCAGCAGCTTAGATTCCGGGACAGAGGAATCTGAAGCTTTCTTT CASSLDSGTEESEAFF
TRBJ2-3 15 TRBD2 TRBV9 NA TGTGCCAGCAGCGAGCGACTAGCGGGCACAGATACGCAGTATTTT CASSERLAGTDTQYF
TRBJ1-1 13 NA TRBV7-9 NA TGTGCCAGCAGCTATAATCGGCAGGGTGAAGCTTTCTTT CASSYNRQGEAFF
TRBJ2-7 15 TRBD2 TRBV10-3 NA TGTGCCATCAGTGAGGGTCTAGCGGGAGTCCGGGAGCAGTACTTC CAISEGLAGVREQYF
TRBJ2-3 14 NA TRBV7-2 NA TGTGCCAGCAGCTTAGGAACGCGGGCAGATACGCAGTATTTT CASSLGTRADTQYF
TRBJ2-1 12 NA TRBV5-1 NA TGCGCCAGCAGCCCCTCGGACTATGAGCAGTTCTTC CASSPSDYEQFF
TRBJ2-5 13 NA TRBV7-9 NA TGTGCCAGCAGCTTGGAGGGGGCGGGGACCCAGTACTTC CASSLEGAGTQYF
TRBJ1-1 14 TRBD1 TRBV9 few TGTGCCAGCAGCGCCGGGACAGGGAACACTGAAGCTTTCTTT CASSAGTGNTEAFF
TRBJ2-2 15 NA TRBV19 NA TGTGCCAGTAGCAGGAACAGGCAGAACACCGGGGAGCTGTTTTTT CASSRNRQNTGELFF
TRBJ1-1 14 TRBD1 TRBV7-8 NA TGTGCCAGCAGCTTAAGGGGGCGGGACACTGAAGCTTTCTTT CASSLRGRDTEAFF
TRBJ2-6 18 TRBD2 TRBV29-1 few TGCAGCGTTCCAAGGGAGGGTGTAAGCCCCTCTGGGGCCAACGTCCTGACTTTC CSVPREGVSPSGANVLTF
TRBJ2-7 13 NA TRBV28 few TGTGCCAGCAGCCCTCCGGGACACTACGAGCAGTACTTC CASSPPGHYEQYF
TRBJ1-5 13 NA TRBV7-2 NA TGTGCCAGCAGCTTCAGGGGCAATCAGCCCCAGCATTTT CASSFRGNQPQHF
TRBJ1-2 13 NA TRBV5-4 NA TGTGCCAGCAGCCTACGACAAAGCTATGGCTACACCTTC CASSLRQSYGYTF
TRBJ2-3 15 NA TRBV7-2 few TGTGCCAGCAGCTTAGGTCTACCAAGCACAGATACGCAGTATTTT CASSLGLPSTDTQYF
TRBJ2-7 14 NA TRBV5-1 few TGCGCCAGCAGCTTAGGCGGCCCCTCCTACGAGCAGTACTTC CASSLGGPSYEQYF
TRBJ2-2 14 TRBD2 TRBV7-9 few TGTGCCAGCTCGAGCGGGGGGACCTTCGGGGAGCTGTTTTTT CASSSGGTFGELFF
TRBJ1-4 14 NA TRBV27 once TGTGCCAGCAGTTTCTCTATAATGCGGGAAAAACTGTTTTTT CASSFSIMREKLFF
TRBJ2-1 13 NA TRBV30 NA TGTGCCTGGAGTACACGAGGGAGCAATGAGCAGTTCTTC CAWSTRGSNEQFF
TRBJ2-5 13 NA TRBV30 NA TGTGCCTGGAAAGTCCCAGCGGGAGAGACCCAGTACTTC CAWKVPAGETQYF
TRBJ2-3 15 TRBD1 TRBV5-6 NA TGTGCCAGCAGCTTGAGGGGGACAGGTAAAGATACGCAGTATTTT CASSLRGTGKDTQYF
TRBJ2-5 15 TRBD2 TRBV7-7 few TGTGCTAGCAGCTCCCTAGCGGGGGTGAAAGAGACCCAGTACTTC CASSSLAGVKETQYF
TRBJ1-1 13 NA TRBV6-1 NA TGTGCCACACAAGGACATCTGAACACTGAAGCTTTCTTT CATQGHLNTEAFF
TRBJ2-7 16 NA TRBV2 NA TGTGCCAGCAGTGAAGCTCCCCGGACAGCAACCTACGAGCAGTACTTC CASSEAPRTATYEQYF
TRBJ1-2 12 NA TRBV30 NA TGTGCCTGGAGCAGGGCGCTGGTTGGCTACACCTTC CAWSRALVGYTF
TRBJ2-1 15 NA TRBV27 NA TGTGCCAGCAGTTATGGCAGTCCCTCCTACAATGAGCAGTTCTTC CASSYGSPSYNEQFF
TRBJ2-7 13 NA TRBV18 NA TGTGCCAGCTCACCATACAGGTCCTACGAGCAGTACTTC CASSPYRSYEQYF
TRBJ2-3 14 TRBD2 TRBV12-5 NA TGTGCTAGTGGCCCAGCGGGGCCCACAGATACGCAGTATTTT CASGPAGPTDTQYF
TRBJ2-1 14 NA TRBV18 few TGTGCCAGCTCACCGGCTAGCCCCTACAATGAGCAGTTCTTC CASSPASPYNEQFF
TRBJ1-1 11 NA TRBV20-1 NA TGCAGTTCCAGAAGGAACACTGAAGCTTTCTTT CSSRRNTEAFF
TRBJ2-3 14 NA TRBV10-3 few TGTGCCATCAGTTCCAGGGGTAGCACAGATACGCAGTATTTT CAISSRGSTDTQYF
TRBJ2-2 15 TRBD2 TRBV6-1 NA TGTGCCAGCGGGGGGGTGAGGGGGAACACCGGGGAGCTGTTTTTT CASGGVRGNTGELFF
TRBJ2-5 11 TRBD1 TRBV5-1 NA TGCGCCAGCAGCGGGACAGGAGAGCAGTACTTC CASSGTGEQYF
TRBJ1-2 14 NA TRBV9 few TGTGCCAGCAGCGTAGCGCAGGGGTCCTTCGGCTACACCTTC CASSVAQGSFGYTF
TRBJ1-1 15 TRBD1 TRBV19 few TGTGCCAGTAGTATAGCGCAGACAGGGCGGACTGAAGCTTTCTTT CASSIAQTGRTEAFF
TRBJ1-2 14 TRBD1 TRBV27 few TGTGCCAGCAGCTTACTAGGGGGCACCTATGGCTACACCTTC CASSLLGGTYGYTF
TRBJ2-7 16 TRBD1 TRBV7-9 NA TGTGCCAGCAGCTTAGGTGGGACAGGGGGCTACCACGAGCAGTACTTC CASSLGGTGGYHEQYF
TRBJ1-1 12 NA TRBV28 NA TGTGCCAGCAGTTTCCGGAGGGCTGAAGCTTTCTTT CASSFRRAEAFF
TRBJ2-7 11 TRBD1 TRBV20-1 NA TGCAGTGAACAGGGGGATCACGAGCAGTACTTC CSEQGDHEQYF
TRBJ1-2 14 TRBD1 TRBV28 NA TGTGCCAGCAGAAGGACAGGTGGAGTCTATGGCTACACCTTC CASRRTGGVYGYTF
TRBJ1-1 13 NA TRBV28 NA TGTGCCAGCAGTTTCCCTAGAGGAACTGAAGCTTTCTTT CASSFPRGTEAFF
TRBJ1-2 14 NA TRBV6-5 NA TGTGCCAGCAGTTACGGCGGACAGAACTATGGCTACACCTTC CASSYGGQNYGYTF
TRBJ1-2 13 NA TRBV9 few TGTGCCAGCAGCGGCCGACAGACCTATGGCTACACCTTC CASSGRQTYGYTF
TRBJ2-2 15 TRBD2 TRBV6-1 NA TGTGCCAGCAAGTTGGCGGGGGGGAACACCGGGGAGCTGTTTTTT CASKLAGGNTGELFF
TRBJ2-2 16 TRBD1 TRBV19 once TGTGCCAGTAGCACATCCGGGACAGGGAACACCGGGGAGCTGTTTTTT CASSTSGTGNTGELFF
TRBJ2-3 15 NA TRBV9 NA TGTGCCAGCAGCGTAGTCCCCGTCAGCACAGATACGCAGTATTTT CASSVVPVSTDTQYF
TRBJ1-6 15 TRBD1 TRBV5-4 NA TGTGCCAGCAGCCCCAGGACAGGAGAGAATTCACCCCTCCACTTT CASSPRTGENSPLHF
TRBJ1-1 14 NA TRBV7-9 NA TGTGCCAGCAGCTTAAACAGGGAAGGAACTGAAGCTTTCTTT CASSLNREGTEAFF
TRBJ2-2 16 NA TRBV18 NA TGTGCCAGCTCACCGGGAAGGGGTCTGGCCGCCGGGGAGCTGTTTTTT CASSPGRGLAAGELFF
TRBJ2-1 17 TRBD1 TRBV15 NA TGTGCCACCAGCAGAGCTCCTGAGACAGGGGGCGAGAATGAGCAGTTCTTC CATSRAPETGGENEQFF
TRBJ2-3 16 NA TRBV4-3 NA TGCGCCAGCAGCCACTACGTAGCGGAGAGCACAGATACGCAGTATTTT CASSHYVAESTDTQYF
TRBJ2-7 15 NA TRBV7-2 once TGTGCCAGCAGCTTTCGGGGTCCGGCCTCCTACGAGCAGTACTTC CASSFRGPASYEQYF
TRBJ2-4 21 TRBD1 TRBV10-3 NA TGTGCCATCAGTAACGTCCCGGGACAGGGAAAGAGCGATCTTACCAAAAACATTCAGTACTTC CAISNVPGQGKSDLTKNIQYF
TRBJ2-7 12 NA TRBV27 NA TGTGCCAGCAGCTGGACAGTCTACGAGCAGTACTTC CASSWTVYEQYF
TRBJ2-1 14 TRBD2 TRBV11-2 few TGTGCCAGCAGACGTCTAGCGGGGGCGGATGAGCAGTTCTTC CASRRLAGADEQFF
TRBJ2-7 15 TRBD2 TRBV7-2 once TGTGCCAGCAGCTTAGCGGCGGGAGGAACCTACGAGCAGTACTTC CASSLAAGGTYEQYF
TRBJ1-2 15 NA TRBV15 NA TGTGCCACCAGCTGGTCCACAGGGCCCATCTATGGCTACACCTTC CATSWSTGPIYGYTF
TRBJ2-5 15 NA TRBV7-9 few TGTGCCAGCAGCTTAGTAGCAGGGCTCTCCGGGACCCAGTACTTC CASSLVAGLSGTQYF